This T cell receptor (beta chain) was retrieved from a study of blood T cell repertoires in COVID-19. Worth noting for this clone: The sample has other DNA sequences that encode this CDR3 too.

Per the study methods: How many nucleated cells were present was estimated from reference gene primer amplification. Sequenced by immunoSEQ multiplex PCR; TCRdb stores in-frame clones only, minus some. Clone size and V and J calls were adopted from that table, with D and trimming inferred from the DNA. The sample contains some 21,000 clones, approximately 90% of which appear only once. From germline, CDR1 is KGHSH and CDR2 LQKENI. The CDR3 contains 13 residues. V was pared by 0 bases and J by 3 bases, with 5 bases between. This receptor was identified in a man aged 65-85 years with active COVID-19. The chain has TRBV18 and TRBJ2-5; no definite D call. The sample consisted of peripheral blood. The CDR3 reads CASSPPSEETQYF. The CDR3 DNA follows: TGTGCCAGCTCACCACCGTCAGAAGAGACCCAGTACTTC.